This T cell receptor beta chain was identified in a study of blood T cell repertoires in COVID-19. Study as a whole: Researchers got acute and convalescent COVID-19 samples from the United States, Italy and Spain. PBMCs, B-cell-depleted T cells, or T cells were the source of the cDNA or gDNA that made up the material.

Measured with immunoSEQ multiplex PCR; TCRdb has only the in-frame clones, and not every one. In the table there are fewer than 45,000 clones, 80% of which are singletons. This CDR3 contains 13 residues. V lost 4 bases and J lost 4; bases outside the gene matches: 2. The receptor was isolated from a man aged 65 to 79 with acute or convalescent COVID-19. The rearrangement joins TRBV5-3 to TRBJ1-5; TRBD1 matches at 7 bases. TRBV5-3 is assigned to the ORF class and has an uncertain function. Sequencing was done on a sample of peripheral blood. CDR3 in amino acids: CARSAQGNQPQHF. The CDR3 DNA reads TGTGCCAGAAGCGCACAGGGGAATCAGCCCCAGCATTTT.